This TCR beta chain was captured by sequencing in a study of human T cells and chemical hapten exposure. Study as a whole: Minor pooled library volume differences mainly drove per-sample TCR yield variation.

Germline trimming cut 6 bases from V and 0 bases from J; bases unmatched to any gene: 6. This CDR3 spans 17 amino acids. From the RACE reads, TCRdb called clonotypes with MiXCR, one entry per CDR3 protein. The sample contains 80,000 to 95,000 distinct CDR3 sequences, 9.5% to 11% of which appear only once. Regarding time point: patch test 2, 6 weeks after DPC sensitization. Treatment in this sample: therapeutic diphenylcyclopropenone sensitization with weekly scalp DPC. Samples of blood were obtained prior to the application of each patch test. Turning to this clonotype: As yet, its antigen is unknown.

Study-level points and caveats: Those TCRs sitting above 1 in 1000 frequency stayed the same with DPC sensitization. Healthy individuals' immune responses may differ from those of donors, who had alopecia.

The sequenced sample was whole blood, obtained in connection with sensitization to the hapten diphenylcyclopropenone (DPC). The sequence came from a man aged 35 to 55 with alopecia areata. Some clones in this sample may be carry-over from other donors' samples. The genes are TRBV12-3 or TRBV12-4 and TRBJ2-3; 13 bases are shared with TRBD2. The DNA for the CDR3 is TGTGCCAGCAGCCGCACTAGCGGGAGGGCCAGCACAGATACGCAGTATTTT. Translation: CASSRTSGRASTDTQYF.